This T cell receptor beta chain was found in a study of T-cell reconstitution after alpha-beta-depleted transplantation in children. Findings and limits, study-wide: Where some patients showed high TCRbeta diversity at day 60, it came from recipient T cells and thymic progenitors that had survived. Two months or so post-transplant, alpha-beta T cells reportedly derived from several hundred expanded graft clones. Diversity and T-cell counts at one year after transplant derived mostly from new T cells.

There are a few counts of this clonotype. Antigen: not known. V was trimmed by 6 bases and J by 2 bases, leaving 10 bases between them. Germline CDR1 reads KGHSH; CDR2 reads LQKENI. This CDR3 spans 13 amino acids. As it was prepared, the TCRbeta library received unique molecular identifiers. In TCRdb, the PCR reads were re-called with MiXCR into one record per CDR3 protein. The sample consists of 250,000 to 350,000 distinct CDR3 sequences, around 25% of them appearing once. The TCR originated in a male patient younger than 18 who had a stem cell transplant for acute lymphoblastic leukemia, so the T cells may come from the graft donor. The sequenced sample was PBMCs, mostly from graft donor cells, obtained 180 days after TCRalphabeta/CD19-depleted stem cell transplant. The J gene is TRBJ2-5, the V gene TRBV18; no firm D call. Here the CDR3 reads CASSQQLQETQYF. CDR3 sequence (DNA): TGTGCCAGCTCCCAACAGCTTCAAGAGACCCAGTACTTC. Based on the CDR3 plus reference TRBV18 and TRBJ2-5, the full variable domain is NAGVMQNPRHLVRRRGQEARLRCSPMKGHSHVYWYRQLPEEGLKFMVYLQKENIIDESGMPKERFSAEFPKEGPSILRIQQVVRGDSAAYFCASSQQLQETQYFGPGTRLLVL.